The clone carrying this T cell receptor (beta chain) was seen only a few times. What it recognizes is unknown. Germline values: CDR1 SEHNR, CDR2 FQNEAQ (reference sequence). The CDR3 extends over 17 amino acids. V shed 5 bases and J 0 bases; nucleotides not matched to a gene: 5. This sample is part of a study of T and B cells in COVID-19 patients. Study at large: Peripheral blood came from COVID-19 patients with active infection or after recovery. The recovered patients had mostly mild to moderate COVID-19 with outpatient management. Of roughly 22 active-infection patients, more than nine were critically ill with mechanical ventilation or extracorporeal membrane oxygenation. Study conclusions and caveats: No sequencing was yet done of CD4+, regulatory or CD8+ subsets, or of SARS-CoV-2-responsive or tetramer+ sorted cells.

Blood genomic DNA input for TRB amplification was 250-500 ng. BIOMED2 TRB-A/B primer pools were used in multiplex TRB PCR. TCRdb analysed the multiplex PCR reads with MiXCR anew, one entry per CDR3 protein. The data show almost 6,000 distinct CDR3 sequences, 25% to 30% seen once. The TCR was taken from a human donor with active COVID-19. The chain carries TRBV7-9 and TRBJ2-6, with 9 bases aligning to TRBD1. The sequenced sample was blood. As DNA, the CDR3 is TGTGCCAGCAGCCCGCGGACAGGGGTCTCTGGGGCCAACGTCCTGACTTTC. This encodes CASSPRTGVSGANVLTF. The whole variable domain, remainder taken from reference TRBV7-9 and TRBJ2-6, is DTGVSQNPRHKITKRGQNVTFRCDPISEHNRLYWYRQTLGQGPEFLTYFQNEAQLEKSRLLSDRFSAERPKGSFSTLEIQRTEQGDSAMYLCASSPRTGVSGANVLTFGAGSRLTVL.